What follows describes a single T cell receptor beta chain. It was with random hexamers that about 0.45 to 1 ug RNA was reverse transcribed. TCRdb analysed the immunoSEQ multiplex PCR reads with MiXCR anew, one entry per CDR3 protein. Altogether roughly 76,000 distinct CDR3 sequences are present, 90% to 95% being singletons, with the ten largest covering about 0.41%. The germline CDR1 and CDR2 sequences are MNHNS and SASEGT. Trimming removed 2 bases from V and 0 bases from J, with 2 bases in between. The CDR3 spans 13 residues. These data are taken from a study of CD8 T cells in Susac syndrome. The source material was CD8+ T cells from PBMCs. The chain has TRBV6-1 and TRBJ1-3; no clear D gene. The origin of this receptor is a human donor with Susac syndrome. Written as DNA, the CDR3 is TGTGCCAGCAGTGAATACTCTGGAAACACCATATATTTT. This sequence encodes CASSEYSGNTIYF.